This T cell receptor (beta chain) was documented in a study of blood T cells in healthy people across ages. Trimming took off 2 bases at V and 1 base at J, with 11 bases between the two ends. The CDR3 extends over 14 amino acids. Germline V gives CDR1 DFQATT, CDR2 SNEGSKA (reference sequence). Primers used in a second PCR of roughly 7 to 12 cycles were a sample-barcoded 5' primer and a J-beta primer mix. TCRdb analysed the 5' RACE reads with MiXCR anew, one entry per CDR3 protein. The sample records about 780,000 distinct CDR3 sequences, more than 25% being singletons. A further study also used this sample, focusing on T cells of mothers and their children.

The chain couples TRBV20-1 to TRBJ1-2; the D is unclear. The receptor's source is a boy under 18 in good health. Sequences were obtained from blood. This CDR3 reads CSARSGAFNYGYTF. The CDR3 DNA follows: TGCAGTGCTAGAAGTGGTGCTTTTAACTATGGCTACACCTTC.